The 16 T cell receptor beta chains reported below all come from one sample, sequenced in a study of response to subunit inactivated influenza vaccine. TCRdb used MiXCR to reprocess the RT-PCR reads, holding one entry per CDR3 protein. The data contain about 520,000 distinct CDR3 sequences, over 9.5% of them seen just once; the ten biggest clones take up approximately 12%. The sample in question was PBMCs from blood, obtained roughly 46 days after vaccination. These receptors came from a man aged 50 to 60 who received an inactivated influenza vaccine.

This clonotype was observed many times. The CDR3 is CASSQDSSDSYEQYF. Here the CDR3 DNA reads TGCGCCAGCAGCCAAGACAGTAGTGATTCCTACGAGCAGTACTTC. J is TRBJ2-7 and V is TRBV4-3; no clear D gene. With 0 bases removed from V and 1 base from J, the gap between germline ends came to 10 bases. The CDR3 loop spans 15 amino acids. Germline V lookup: CDR1 LGHNA, CDR2 YSLEER.

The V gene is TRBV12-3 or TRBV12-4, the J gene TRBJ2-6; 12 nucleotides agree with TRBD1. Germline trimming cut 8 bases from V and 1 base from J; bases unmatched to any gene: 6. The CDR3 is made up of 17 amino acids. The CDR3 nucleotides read TGTGCCAGCGTTTGGGACAGGGGGCGGTCTGGGGCCAACGTCCTGACTTTC. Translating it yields CASVWDRGRSGANVLTF.

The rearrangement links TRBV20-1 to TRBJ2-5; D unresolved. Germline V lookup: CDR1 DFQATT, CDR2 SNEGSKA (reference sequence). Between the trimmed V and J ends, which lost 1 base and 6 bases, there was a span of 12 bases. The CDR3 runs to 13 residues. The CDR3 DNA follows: TGCAGTGCTAGAGTCCCGCCGACGCAGACCCAGTACTTC. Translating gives CSARVPPTQTQYF.

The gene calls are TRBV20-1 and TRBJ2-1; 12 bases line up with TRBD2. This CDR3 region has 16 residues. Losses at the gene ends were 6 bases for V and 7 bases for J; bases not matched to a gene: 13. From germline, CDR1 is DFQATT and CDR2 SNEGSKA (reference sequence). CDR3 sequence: CSARDLLAGGWNEQFF. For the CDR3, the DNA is TGCAGTGCCCGCGACCTTCTAGCGGGAGGGTGGAATGAGCAGTTCTTC.

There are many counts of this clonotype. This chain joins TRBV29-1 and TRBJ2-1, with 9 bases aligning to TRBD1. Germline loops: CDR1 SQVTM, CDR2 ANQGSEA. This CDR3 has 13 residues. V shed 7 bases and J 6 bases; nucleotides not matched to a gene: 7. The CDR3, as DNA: TGCAGCGCGACCGGGACAGGGCCCAATGAGCAGTTCTTC. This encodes CSATGTGPNEQFF.

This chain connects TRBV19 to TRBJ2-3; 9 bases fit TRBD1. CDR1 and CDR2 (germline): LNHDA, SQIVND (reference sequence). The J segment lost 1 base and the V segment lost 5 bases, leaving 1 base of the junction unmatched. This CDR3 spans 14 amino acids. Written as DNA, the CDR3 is TGTGCCAGTAGTTACAGGGGGCGCACAGATACGCAGTATTTT. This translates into CASSYRGRTDTQYF.

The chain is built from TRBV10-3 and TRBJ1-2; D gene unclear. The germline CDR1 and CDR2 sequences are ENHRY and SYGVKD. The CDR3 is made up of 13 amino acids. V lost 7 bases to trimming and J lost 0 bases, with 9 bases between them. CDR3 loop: CAINTVANYGYTF. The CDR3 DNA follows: TGTGCCATCAACACAGTAGCTAACTATGGCTACACCTTC.

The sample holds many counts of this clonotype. CDR3 bases: TGTGCCACCACCGACTCCGGACAGAGGAGGGAGGGCAATCAGCCCCAGCATTTT. This encodes CATTDSGQRREGNQPQHF. The chain employs TRBV24-1 and TRBJ1-5; D possibly corresponds to TRBD1 (6 bases). The CDR3 length is 18 residues. CDR1 and CDR2 (germline): KGHDR, SFDVKD. V lost 8 bases to trimming and J lost 2 bases, with 24 bases between them.

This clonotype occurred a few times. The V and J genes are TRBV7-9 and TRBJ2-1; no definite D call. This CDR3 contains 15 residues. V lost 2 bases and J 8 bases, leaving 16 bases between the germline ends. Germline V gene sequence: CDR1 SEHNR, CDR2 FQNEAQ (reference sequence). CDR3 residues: CASSLPAGRSDEQFF. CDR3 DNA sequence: TGTGCCAGCAGCTTACCCGCCGGGCGGTCGGATGAGCAGTTCTTC. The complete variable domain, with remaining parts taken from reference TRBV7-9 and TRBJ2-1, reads DTGVSQNPRHKITKRGQNVTFRCDPISEHNRLYWYRQTLGQGPEFLTYFQNEAQLEKSRLLSDRFSAERPKGSFSTLEIQRTEQGDSAMYLCASSLPAGRSDEQFFGPGTRLTVL.

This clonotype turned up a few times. CDR3: CASSLRGQGPKYEQYF. The CDR3 DNA reads as TGTGCCAGCAGCTTACGTGGACAGGGACCCAAATACGAGCAGTACTTC. The chain couples TRBV7-8 to TRBJ2-7, with 8 bases fitting TRBD1. The V gene end was trimmed by 2 bases and the J gene end by 4 bases; junction bases not matched to a gene: 10. This CDR3 contains 16 residues. Germline CDR1 reads SGHVS; CDR2 reads FQNEAQ.

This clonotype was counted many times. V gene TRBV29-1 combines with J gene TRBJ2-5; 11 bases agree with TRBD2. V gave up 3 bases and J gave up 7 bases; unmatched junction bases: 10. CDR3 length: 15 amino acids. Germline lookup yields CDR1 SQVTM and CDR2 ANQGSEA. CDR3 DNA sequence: TGCAGCGTTGATAGCGGGAGGGCACCGGCCGGGACCCAGTACTTC. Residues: CSVDSGRAPAGTQYF.

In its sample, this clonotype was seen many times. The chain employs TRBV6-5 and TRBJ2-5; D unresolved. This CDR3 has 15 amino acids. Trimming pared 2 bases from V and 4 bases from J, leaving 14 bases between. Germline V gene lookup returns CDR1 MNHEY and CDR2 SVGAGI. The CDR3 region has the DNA TGTGCCAGCAGTTACAACGTGGCCCGTGGAGAGACCCAGTACTTC. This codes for CASSYNVARGETQYF.

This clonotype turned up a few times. In nucleotides, the CDR3 is TGCGCCAGCCAGGTCAGGGGATCAGATACGCAGTATTTT. It encodes CASQVRGSDTQYF. V gene TRBV5-1 combines with J gene TRBJ2-3, with D perhaps TRBD1 (6 bases). V was trimmed by 7 bases and J by 4 bases, leaving 13 bases between them. Per the germline V gene, CDR1 is SGHRS and CDR2 is YFSETQ. The CDR3 has 13 residues. Full variable domain (remainder filled in from reference TRBV5-1 and TRBJ2-3): KAGVTQTPRYLIKTRGQQVTLSCSPISGHRSVSWYQQTPGQGLQFLFEYFSETQRNKGNFPGRFSGRQFSNSRSEMNVSTLELGDSALYLCASQVRGSDTQYFGPGTRLTVL.

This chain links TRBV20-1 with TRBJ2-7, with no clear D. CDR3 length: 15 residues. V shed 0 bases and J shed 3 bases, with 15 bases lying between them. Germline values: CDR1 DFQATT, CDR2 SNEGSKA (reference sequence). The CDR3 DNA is TGCAGTGCTAGAGATGTCACTATCCGGAGCTACGAGCAGTACTTC. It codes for CSARDVTIRSYEQYF.

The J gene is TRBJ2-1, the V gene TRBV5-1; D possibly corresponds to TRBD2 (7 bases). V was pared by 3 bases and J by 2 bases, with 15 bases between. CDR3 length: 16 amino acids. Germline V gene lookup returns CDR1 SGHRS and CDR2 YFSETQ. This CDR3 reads CASSSQGLAAYNEQFF. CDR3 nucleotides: TGCGCCAGCAGCTCCCAGGGGCTAGCGGCCTACAATGAGCAGTTCTTC.

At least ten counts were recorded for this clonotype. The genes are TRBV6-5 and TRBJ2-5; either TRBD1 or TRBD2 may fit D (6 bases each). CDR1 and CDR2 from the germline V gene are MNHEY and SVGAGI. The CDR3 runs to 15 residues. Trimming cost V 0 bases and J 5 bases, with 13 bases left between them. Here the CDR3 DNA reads TGTGCCAGCAGTTACTCGACCGGGGGCCAGGAGACCCAGTACTTC. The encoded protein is CASSYSTGGQETQYF.